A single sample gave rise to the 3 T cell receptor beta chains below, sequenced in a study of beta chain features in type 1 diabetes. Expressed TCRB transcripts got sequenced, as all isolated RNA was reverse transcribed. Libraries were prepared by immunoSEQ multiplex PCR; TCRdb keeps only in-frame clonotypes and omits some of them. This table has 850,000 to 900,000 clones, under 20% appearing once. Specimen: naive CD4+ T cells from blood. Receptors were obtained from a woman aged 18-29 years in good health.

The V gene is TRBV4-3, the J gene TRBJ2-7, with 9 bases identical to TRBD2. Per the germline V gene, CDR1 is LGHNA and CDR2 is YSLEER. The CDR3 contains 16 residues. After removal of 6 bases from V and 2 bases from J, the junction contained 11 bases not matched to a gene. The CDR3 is CASRREAGGPPYEQYF. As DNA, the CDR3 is TGCGCCAGCAGACGAGAAGCGGGAGGCCCTCCCTACGAGCAGTACTTC.

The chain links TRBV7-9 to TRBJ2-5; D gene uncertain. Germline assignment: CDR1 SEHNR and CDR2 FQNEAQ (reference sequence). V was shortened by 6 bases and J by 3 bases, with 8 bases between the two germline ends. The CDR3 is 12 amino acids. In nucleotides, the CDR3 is TGTGCCAGCAGTGGATCGGAAGAGACCCAGTACTTC. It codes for CASSGSEETQYF. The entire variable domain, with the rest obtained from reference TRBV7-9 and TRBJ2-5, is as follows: DTGVSQNPRHKITKRGQNVTFRCDPISEHNRLYWYRQTLGQGPEFLTYFQNEAQLEKSRLLSDRFSAERPKGSFSTLEIQRTEQGDSAMYLCASSGSEETQYFGPGTRLLVL.

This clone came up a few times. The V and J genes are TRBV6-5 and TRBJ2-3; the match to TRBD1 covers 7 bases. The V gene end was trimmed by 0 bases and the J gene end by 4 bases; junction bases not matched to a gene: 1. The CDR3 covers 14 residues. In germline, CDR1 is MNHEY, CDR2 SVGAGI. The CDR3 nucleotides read TGTGCCAGCAGTTACTCTCAGGGGGCAGATACGCAGTATTTT. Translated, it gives CASSYSQGADTQYF.